This is a list of T cell receptor beta chains from one sample in a study of T-cell reconstitution after alpha-beta-depleted transplantation in children. TCRdb independently ran MiXCR on the PCR reads; one entry per CDR3 protein. The table lists 350,000 to 400,000 distinct CDR3 sequences, less than 15% of them singletons. The sequenced sample was PBMCs, obtained from the stem cell graft. Receptor source: a human donor who donated a stem cell graft to a child with Fanconi anemia. Both conserved end residues are part of each CDR3. Fields, in order: D gene, J gene, V gene, clone size, CDR3 DNA, CDR3 protein. D genes are given only for firm matches. The size entry is marked missing in some rows and otherwise reads once, few, many or a size class.

TRBD2,TRBJ2-3,TRBV27,many,TGTGCCAGCAGTTTATCGCGGACTAGCGGGGATTGGGATACGCAGTATTTT,CASSLSRTSGDWDTQYF
TRBD2,TRBJ2-7,TRBV7-6,few,TGTGCCAGCAGCCTTTTAGCGGGGGGAAAGCAATACGAGCAGTACTTC,CASSLLAGGKQYEQYF
NA,TRBJ1-5,TRBV28,few,TGTGCCAGCAGTTCGCTGACACTCATACTCAATCAGCCCCAGCATTTT,CASSSLTLILNQPQHF
NA,TRBJ2-7,TRBV5-6,many,TGTGCCAGCAGCTTGGCCGCAGCCTACGAGCAGTACTTC,CASSLAAAYEQYF
NA,TRBJ1-1,TRBV27,many,TGTGCCAGCAGTTTTCCAGGGGTAACTGAAGCTTTCTTT,CASSFPGVTEAFF
TRBD1,TRBJ1-2,TRBV7-2,few,TGTGCCAGCAGCTTTGGACAGGGGGCCGTTAACTATGGCTACACCTTC,CASSFGQGAVNYGYTF
NA,TRBJ2-3,TRBV9,few,TGTGCCAGCAGCGTAGAAGCATCCGCAGATACGCAGTATTTT,CASSVEASADTQYF
TRBD1,TRBJ2-1,TRBV3-1,NA,TGTGCCAGCAGCCAAGGCCGGGACAGGGGGCGTCATGAGCAGTTCTTC,CASSQGRDRGRHEQFF
TRBD1,TRBJ2-7,TRBV6-1,few,TGTGCCAGCGGTAGGACAGGGTTCGGGTCCTACGAGCAGTACTTC,CASGRTGFGSYEQYF
NA,TRBJ2-7,TRBV12-3/TRBV12-4,few,TGTGCCAGCTCAATGTCCTCTTCCCACGAGCAGTACTTC,CASSMSSSHEQYF
NA,TRBJ1-2,TRBV27,few,TGTGCCAGCAGTTCCCGACAGGACGTCTATGGCTACACCTTC,CASSSRQDVYGYTF
NA,TRBJ2-2,TRBV6-2/TRBV6-3,many,TGTGCCAGCAGTGCCCTTCGACGGACGGGGACCACCGGGGAGCTGTTTTTT,CASSALRRTGTTGELFF
TRBD1,TRBJ2-2,TRBV6-2/TRBV6-3,many,TGTGCCAGCAGAAGGACAGGGAACACCGGGGAGCTGTTTTTT,CASRRTGNTGELFF
NA,TRBJ2-3,TRBV2,NA,TGTGCCAGCAAGTGGTTAAGATCAGATACGCAGTATTTT,CASKWLRSDTQYF
NA,TRBJ2-2,TRBV4-2,NA,TGTGCCAGCAGCCCTCAAATCAACAGGGAACCGAACACCGGGGAGCTGTTTTTT,CASSPQINREPNTGELFF
NA,TRBJ1-1,TRBV15,NA,TGTGCCACCAGCAGAGATACTTCGGGGGCATGGAACACTGAAGCTTTCTTT,CATSRDTSGAWNTEAFF
NA,TRBJ1-1,TRBV20-1,few,TGCAGTGCTGGGGAAACAGATCTAGAAGCTTTCTTT,CSAGETDLEAFF
NA,TRBJ2-1,TRBV7-3,few,TGTGCCAGCAGCCCGCAAGGGTACGATGAGCAGTTCTTC,CASSPQGYDEQFF
NA,TRBJ1-1,TRBV5-1,NA,TGCGCCAGCAGCTTTCTAGCAGGTAACACTGAAGCTTTCTTT,CASSFLAGNTEAFF
NA,TRBJ2-5,TRBV18,few,TGTGCCAGCTCACCAACAGTAAGAGGAGGAGAGACCCAGTACTTC,CASSPTVRGGETQYF
NA,TRBJ2-1,TRBV28,many,TGTGCCAGCAGTGAGTGGGGGGCGGGGTTCTACAATGAGCAGTTCTTC,CASSEWGAGFYNEQFF
TRBD2,TRBJ2-3,TRBV18,few,TGTGCCAGCTCACCGGGAAGCGGGGGGGCAACAGATACGCAGTATTTT,CASSPGSGGATDTQYF
TRBD1,TRBJ2-5,TRBV24-1,few,TGTGCCACCAGTTCGACAGGGGAAGAGACCCAGTACTTC,CATSSTGEETQYF
NA,TRBJ2-3,TRBV14,few,TGTGCCAGCAGCCCCGGGTATACGCAGTATTTT,CASSPGYTQYF
TRBD1,TRBJ1-2,TRBV10-2,NA,TGCGCCAGCAGTGAGGGCCGACAGGGCACCTATGGCTACACCTTC,CASSEGRQGTYGYTF
NA,TRBJ2-2,TRBV5-1,many,TGCGCCAGCAGCTTACGGGACATACGGACCGGGGAGCTGTTTTTT,CASSLRDIRTGELFF
TRBD1,TRBJ1-2,TRBV27,many,TGTGCCAGCAGTCCAGGGGGCTCTAACTATGGCTACACCTTC,CASSPGGSNYGYTF
TRBD2,TRBJ2-1,TRBV7-9,NA,TGTGCCAGTGCTCCCCCGGGGAGCGGGGGGGTTGTTGAGCAGTTCTTC,CASAPPGSGGVVEQFF
NA,TRBJ1-5,TRBV12-3/TRBV12-4,many,TGTGCCAGCAGTTTCTCCCCCGACCTAGGGGAGCCCCAGCATTTT,CASSFSPDLGEPQHF
NA,TRBJ1-1,TRBV12-3/TRBV12-4,many,TGTGCCAGCAGTACTGAACAGGGTGCCACTGAAGCTTTCTTT,CASSTEQGATEAFF
TRBD1,TRBJ1-5,TRBV28,NA,TGTGCCAGCAGTTCCGGGGACAGAGGGAATCAGCCCCAGCATTTT,CASSSGDRGNQPQHF
NA,TRBJ2-5,TRBV20-1,NA,TGCAGTGCCAGGCGGGGCCAGGAGACCCAGTACTTC,CSARRGQETQYF
NA,TRBJ2-5,TRBV29-1,NA,TGCAGCGTTCCACTTAGGGGGACCCAGTACTTC,CSVPLRGTQYF
NA,TRBJ2-2,TRBV6-2/TRBV6-3,NA,TGTGCCAGCAGAACGAACACCGGGGAGCTGTTTTTT,CASRTNTGELFF
TRBD2,TRBJ2-7,TRBV12-3/TRBV12-4,many,TGTGCCAGCAGTCCAAGGACTAGCGGTTCCTACGAGCAGTACTTC,CASSPRTSGSYEQYF
TRBD2,TRBJ2-2,TRBV7-2,many,TGTGCCAGCAGCTTGGCCGGGACTAGCGGGCCCGGGGAGCTGTTTTTT,CASSLAGTSGPGELFF
NA,TRBJ1-1,TRBV12-3/TRBV12-4,NA,TGTGCCAGCAAGGGAGTAATGGACACTGAAGCTTTCTTT,CASKGVMDTEAFF
NA,TRBJ1-4,TRBV27,many,TGTGCCAGCAGTTTGGGGAGTCTTAATGAAAAACTGTTTTTT,CASSLGSLNEKLFF
NA,TRBJ2-3,TRBV2,many,TGTGCCAGCAGTGGTTTGTCTCGTAGCACAGATACGCAGTATTTT,CASSGLSRSTDTQYF
TRBD2,TRBJ2-1,TRBV24-1,NA,TGTGCCACCAGTGAGCCCCCAGGACTAGCGGGGGAGTGGGAGCAGTTCTTC,CATSEPPGLAGEWEQFF
NA,TRBJ1-1,TRBV7-9,NA,TGTGCCAGCAGCGGCACAGGGATGGGGGGGAGAACTGAAGCTTTCTTT,CASSGTGMGGRTEAFF
NA,TRBJ1-5,TRBV7-2,NA,TGTGCCAGCAGCTTAAATCAGGATAGCAATCAGCCCCAGCATTTT,CASSLNQDSNQPQHF
NA,TRBJ2-5,TRBV6-2/TRBV6-3,few,TGTGCCAGCAACGGGCGGGGCTACCCAAGAGAGACCCAGTACTTC,CASNGRGYPRETQYF
NA,TRBJ2-5,TRBV5-5,NA,TGTGCCAGCAGAACGTTTACAGGGTCAGAGACCCAGTACTTC,CASRTFTGSETQYF